This T cell receptor (beta chain) appears in the sequencing data of a study of T cells after yellow fever vaccination. In making TCR cDNA, 5'RACE template switching added a universal primer site and UMIs to it. TCRdb re-called the 5' RACE reads through MiXCR, storing one row per CDR3 protein. The profile covers tens of thousands of distinct CDR3 sequences, with roughly 7.4% appearing a single time and around 38% taken by the ten largest. A note on this clonotype: The antigen is not known.

Broader study findings: Contaminating bulk clonotypes could be abundant in FACS-sorted repertoires. Booster sampling recovered most clones from primary vaccination (96% CD4, 88% CD8).

CDR1 and CDR2 from the germline V gene are MGHRA and YSYEKL. The CDR3 has 17 residues. V dropped 0 bases and J dropped 2; count of bases not matched to a gene: 10. Sequenced here: CD8+ T cells sorted from PBMCs, sampled on the day of the yellow fever booster vaccination. The origin of this receptor is a young man who received the YFV17D yellow fever vaccine. The rearrangement uses TRBV4-1 and TRBJ2-7; 7 bases agree with TRBD2. CDR3 sequence (DNA): TGCGCCAGCAGCCAAGAACCGGTTGGGGGGGGTACCTACGAGCAGTACTTC. Its protein product is CASSQEPVGGGTYEQYF.